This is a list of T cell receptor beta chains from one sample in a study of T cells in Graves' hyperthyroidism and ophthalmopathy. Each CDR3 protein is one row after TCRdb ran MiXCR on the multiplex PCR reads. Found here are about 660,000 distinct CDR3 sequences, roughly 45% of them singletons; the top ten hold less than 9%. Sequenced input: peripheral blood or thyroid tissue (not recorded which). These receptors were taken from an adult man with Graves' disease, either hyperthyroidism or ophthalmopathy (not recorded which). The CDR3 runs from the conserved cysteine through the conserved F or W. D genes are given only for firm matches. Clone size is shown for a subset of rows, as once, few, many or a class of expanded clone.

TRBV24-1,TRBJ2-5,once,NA,TGTGCCACCAGTGCTAGTCAGTACCAAGAGACCCAGTACTTC,CATSASQYQETQYF
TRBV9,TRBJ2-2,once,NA,TGTGCCAGCAGCCCTATTTTAAGGGGCGACACCGGGGAGCTGTTTTTT,CASSPILRGDTGELFF
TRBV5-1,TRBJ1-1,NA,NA,TGCGCCAGCAGCTCGCCGGACCTCAGGGCCGAAGCTTTCTTT,CASSSPDLRAEAFF
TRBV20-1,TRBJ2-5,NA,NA,TGCAGTGCCCCCAAAGGAGGCAGGATGGCCGAGACCCAGTACTTC,CSAPKGGRMAETQYF
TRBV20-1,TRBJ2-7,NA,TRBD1,TGCAGTGCTATAGGGACAGGGGGAGTCTACGAGCAGTACTTC,CSAIGTGGVYEQYF
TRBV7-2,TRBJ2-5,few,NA,TGCGCCAGCAGCCTCCACCAAGAGACCCAGTACTTC,CASSLHQETQYF
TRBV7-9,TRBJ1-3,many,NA,TGTGCCAGCAGCCAACAACAGTCGCCCTCTGGAAACACCATATATTTT,CASSQQQSPSGNTIYF
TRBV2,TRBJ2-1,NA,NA,TGTGCCAGCAGTGAAGCCTTCATGAATGAGCAGTTCTTC,CASSEAFMNEQFF
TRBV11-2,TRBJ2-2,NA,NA,TGTGCCAGCAGCCAAGGGGTCATGAACACCGGGGAGCTGTTTTTT,CASSQGVMNTGELFF
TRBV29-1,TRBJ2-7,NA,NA,TGCAGCGTTGAATCGGCCAGCCTTCGGGAGCAGTACTTC,CSVESASLREQYF
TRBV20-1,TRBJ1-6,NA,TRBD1,TGCAGTGCCATAAGACAGGGGACGAAATCACCCCTCCACTTT,CSAIRQGTKSPLHF
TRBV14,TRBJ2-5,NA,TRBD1,TGTGCCAGCAGCCAGTGGGACAGGGCCCAAGAGACCCAGTACTTC,CASSQWDRAQETQYF
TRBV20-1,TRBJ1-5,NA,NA,TGCAGTGCTATCTTTGGGCAGATGTATAGCAATCAGCCCCAGCATTTT,CSAIFGQMYSNQPQHF
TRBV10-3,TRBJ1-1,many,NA,TGTGCCATCAGTGAGTCTCACAGGGACACTGAAGCTTTCTTT,CAISESHRDTEAFF
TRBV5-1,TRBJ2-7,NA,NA,TGTGCCAGCTCAGACGTGGGGCAGGGGCCCTACGAGCAGTACTTC,CASSDVGQGPYEQYF
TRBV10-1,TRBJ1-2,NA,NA,TGCGCCAACAGTGAGGGACCGGGCTATGGCTACACCTTC,CANSEGPGYGYTF
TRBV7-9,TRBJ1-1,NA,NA,TGTGCCAGCAGCTTACACAGCGGGAACACTGAAGCTTTCTTT,CASSLHSGNTEAFF
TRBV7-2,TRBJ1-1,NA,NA,TGTGCCAGCAGGGCGGCCCAAGGCGCTGAAGCTTTCTTT,CASRAAQGAEAFF
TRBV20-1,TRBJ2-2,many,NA,TGCAGTGCTAGTTCCGTGGTGCCCGGGGAGCTGTTTTTT,CSASSVVPGELFF
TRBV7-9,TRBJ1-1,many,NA,TGTGCCAGCAGCTTAGATACAGGGTTAGAAGCTTTCTTT,CASSLDTGLEAFF
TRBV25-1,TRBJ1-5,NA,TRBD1,TGTGCCAGCAGTGAAATGGGGACAGGGGGCCAGCCCCAGCATTTT,CASSEMGTGGQPQHF
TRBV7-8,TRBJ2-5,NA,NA,TGTGCCAGCAGCTGGGGGTTAAAGGTGGGAGGGGGAGAGACCCAGTACTTC,CASSWGLKVGGGETQYF
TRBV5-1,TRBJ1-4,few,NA,TGTGCCAGCAGCTCGACAGCAACTAATGAAAAACTGTTTTTT,CASSSTATNEKLFF
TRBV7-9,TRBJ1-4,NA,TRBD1,TGTGCCAGCATCGCGATCGGGACAGGGGATGAAAAACTGTTTTTT,CASIAIGTGDEKLFF
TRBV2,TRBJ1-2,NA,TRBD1,TGTGCCAGCAGTTTAGGGGGACAGGGGGCGGATGGCTACACCTTC,CASSLGGQGADGYTF
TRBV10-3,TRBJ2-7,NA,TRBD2,TGTGCCATCAGTGTCCGAGCGGGGGCGGGAGGAAGCTCCTACGAGCAGTACTTC,CAISVRAGAGGSSYEQYF
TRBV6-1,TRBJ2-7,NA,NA,TGTGCCAGCAACCAACGCGGTTACGAGCAGTACTTC,CASNQRGYEQYF
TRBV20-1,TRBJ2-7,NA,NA,TGCAGTGCTAGAGATGGACGGACTTTCTACGAGCAGTACTTC,CSARDGRTFYEQYF
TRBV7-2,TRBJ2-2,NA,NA,TGTGCCAGCAGGGGGGTGTTTTTT,CASRGVFF
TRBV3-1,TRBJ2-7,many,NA,TGTGCCAGCAGCCACGCCACCTACGAGCAGTACTTC,CASSHATYEQYF
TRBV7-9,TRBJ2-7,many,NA,TGTGCCAGCAGCCCCCGCGACCGTTCCCTCTACGAGCAGTACTTC,CASSPRDRSLYEQYF
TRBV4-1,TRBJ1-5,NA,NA,TGCGCCAGCAGCCAAGAATACAGCGGCTATCAGCCCCAGCATTTT,CASSQEYSGYQPQHF
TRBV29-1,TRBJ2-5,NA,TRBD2,TGCAGCGTTGACACCGGGACTAGCGATTCCCCCGAAGAGACCCAGTACTTC,CSVDTGTSDSPEETQYF
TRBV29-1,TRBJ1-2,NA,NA,TGCAGCGTTGAATTAAGGGACCCGAAGAACTATGGCTACACCTTC,CSVELRDPKNYGYTF
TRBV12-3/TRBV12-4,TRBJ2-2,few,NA,TGTGCCAGCAGTCCGACAGGCCCCAGCGGGGAGCTGTTTTTT,CASSPTGPSGELFF
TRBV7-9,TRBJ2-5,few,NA,TGTGCCAGCAGCTACCTTCAAGAGACCCAGTACTTC,CASSYLQETQYF
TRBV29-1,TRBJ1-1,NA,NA,TGCAGCGTCGCAAGGGGTGAAGACACTGAAGCTTTCTTT,CSVARGEDTEAFF
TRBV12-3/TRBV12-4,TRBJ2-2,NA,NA,TGTGCCAGCATCCCGGTCGGCGGGGAGCTGTTTTTT,CASIPVGGELFF
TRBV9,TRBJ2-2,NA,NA,TGTGCCAGCAGCGTGCTGGCCGGGGAGCTGTTTTTT,CASSVLAGELFF
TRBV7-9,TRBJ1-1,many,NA,TGTGCCAGCAGGGGCCGGGAGGGTGAAGCTTTCTTT,CASRGREGEAFF
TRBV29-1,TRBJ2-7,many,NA,TGCAGCGTTGACTCAGCCCCAACCTACGAGCAGTACTTC,CSVDSAPTYEQYF
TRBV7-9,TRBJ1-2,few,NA,TGTGCCAGCAGCTTAGGAGGCCAGGGGATGGTTAGCTACACCTTC,CASSLGGQGMVSYTF
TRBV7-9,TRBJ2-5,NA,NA,TGTGCCAGCAGCTTAAACGGGCGGGGTGGGGGAGAGACCCAGTACTTC,CASSLNGRGGGETQYF
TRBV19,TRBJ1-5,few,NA,TGTGCCAGTAGTATAAACGGCAATCAGCCCCAGCATTTT,CASSINGNQPQHF